This T cell receptor (beta chain) appears in the sequencing data of a study of shared clonotypes between healthy human individuals (dated by TCRdb to the early 2020s). General notes on the study: The cohort included three men and two women between 18 and 49 years of age. For each donor, CD4 naive and CD4 memory were each run on three plates, CD8 naive on two plates, and CD8 memory on one plate. Blood TCR repertoires of a handful of healthy adults were deeply sequenced to estimate repertoire size and the extent of clonotype sharing between individuals. To increase sequencing depth and limit assay-specific biases, different laboratories used diverse techniques to prepare libraries and sequence TCR repertoires. Each donor's leukapheresis produced roughly between about 0.8 and 10 billion PBMCs. Broad study findings and their caveats: Rarefaction of sorted-subset datasets indicated incomplete sequencing despite the large sequencing depth. Roughly 5.2% of naive CD4, 3.5% of naive CD8, approximately 2.2% of memory CD4, and around 0.4% of memory CD8 clonotypes were shared across several donors. Naive subsets generally had larger estimated clonotype richness than memory subsets did. Based on pairwise subsampling, the degree of clonotype sharing among donors was expected to be affected by sequencing depth. The genetic and exposure-history diversity represented was limited by the small number of donors. Compared with non-shared clonotypes, the clonotypes found in all four sorted-subset donors had higher generation probabilities. Sampling was restricted to blood, and TCR repertoires in tissues likely differ from the TCR repertoires found in blood.

On this clone itself: No cognate antigen has been identified for it. No base quality information exists; no much larger clone differs at one position.

Using the deep immunoSEQ assay, multiplex PCR amplified TCR CDR3 regions from genomic DNA. Extracted genomic DNA from each cell subset was spread evenly across all wells of several immunoSEQ 96-well plates, with each plate serving as a replicate. For sorted subsets, approximately 0.2 ug of genomic DNA, equivalent to 25,000 to 35,000 T cell genomes, went into each replicate PCR. Purified libraries were quantified with a Qubit 3.0 fluorometer, sized on a Bioanalyzer 2100, and re-quantified with the KAPA Library Quantification kit. Each immunoSEQ 96-well plate was sequenced on its own single-read 150-cycle Illumina NextSeq 550 flow cell. The paper's processing steps were these. Because the immunoSEQ output held only junctional sequences and lacked quality scores, the filtering could not match the filtering applied to full-length reads. To assign V/J genes and CDR3, sequences were annotated using PyIR, a Python wrapper for IgBLAST v1.9, with IMGT germline references. Reads with weak V/J assignments (E-value above 1e-6), missing CDR3, stop codons, out-of-frame junctions, or ambiguous translated residues were removed. V3J clonotypes were defined as sequences sharing the same inferred V gene, J gene, and CDR3 amino acid sequence. To compute the percentage overlap between repertoires, the number of shared unique clonotypes was divided by the size of the smaller repertoire. Repertoire richness was assessed with RTK rarefaction, the Chao1 estimator, and Recon v2.1 estimates of unobserved clonotypes. OLGA was used to compute generation probabilities for all TCRbeta clonotypes that the gDNA method yielded from a handful of donors. TCRdb's version of the immuneACCESS table is confined to in-frame rearrangements and falls short of the full clone set. An unresolved V gene accounts for under half of the shortfall where checked; the remainder is of unknown origin. That table furnishes V, J and clone size, whereas the DNA furnished D and trimming. The sample profile shows about 380,000 clones; about 96% of them were found once. Around 0.32% of the sample lies in the top ten.

Donors were healthy HIV-negative adults with no recently reported acute infections or vaccinations. Only Caucasian adults living in Nashville, Tennessee, USA were represented among the donors. CD8 memory samples combined magnetically selected CD45RO+ cells with CCR7-negative CD45RA+ effector memory (TemRA) cells. After blood collection by leukapheresis, PBMCs were isolated using Ficoll-Histopaque density gradient centrifugation and then cryopreserved in the vapor phase of liquid nitrogen. Analytical flow cytometry was used to check the purity and quantity of every magnetically sorted T cell population. Genomic DNA was isolated from every sorted fraction and measured by UV absorbance on a Nanodrop 2000c. Reading the germline V gene gives CDR1 ENHRY and CDR2 SYGVKD. From cysteine to phenylalanine, the CDR3 is 10 amino acids long. Only CDR3 DNA is held: 30 bases, read in frame from base 1. Cut back by 10 bases and 6 bases, the V and J ends lie 8 bases apart.

The origin of this receptor is a man aged 25 to 45 in good health. The rearranged segments are TRBV10-3 and TRBJ2-3; no D gene can be assigned with confidence. What was sequenced was memory CD8+ T cells sorted from blood. In the paper's terms, the cell subset or site label means: CD45RO+ cells pooled with CCR7-negative TemRA cells. The nucleotide sequence is TGTGCCACCGGATCGGATACGCAGTATTTT. It translates to CATGSDTQYF.